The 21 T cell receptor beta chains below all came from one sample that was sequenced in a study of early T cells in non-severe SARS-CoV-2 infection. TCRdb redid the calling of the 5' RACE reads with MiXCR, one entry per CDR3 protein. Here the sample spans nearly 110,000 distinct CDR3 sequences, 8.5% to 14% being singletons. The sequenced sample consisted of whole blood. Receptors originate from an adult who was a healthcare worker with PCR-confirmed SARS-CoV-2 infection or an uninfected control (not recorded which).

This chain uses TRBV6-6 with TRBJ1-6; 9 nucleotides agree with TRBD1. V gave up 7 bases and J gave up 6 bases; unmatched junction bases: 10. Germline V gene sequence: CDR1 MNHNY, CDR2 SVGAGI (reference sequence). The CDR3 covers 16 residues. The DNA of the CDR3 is TGTGCCAGCAACGGGGGGACGGGACAGGGTAATTCACCCCTCCACTTT. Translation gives CASNGGTGQGNSPLHF.

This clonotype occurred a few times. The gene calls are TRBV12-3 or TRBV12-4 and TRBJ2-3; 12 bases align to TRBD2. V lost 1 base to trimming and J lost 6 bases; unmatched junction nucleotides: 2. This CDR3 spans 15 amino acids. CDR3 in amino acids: CASSLGLAGVDTQYF. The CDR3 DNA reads TGTGCCAGCAGTTTAGGACTAGCGGGAGTGGATACGCAGTATTTT.

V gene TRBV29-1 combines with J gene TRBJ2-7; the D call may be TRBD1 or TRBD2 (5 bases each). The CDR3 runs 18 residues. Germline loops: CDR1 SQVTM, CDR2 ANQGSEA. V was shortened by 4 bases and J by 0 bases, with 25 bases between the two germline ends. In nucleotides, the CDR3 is TGCAGCGTTGTACCAAGAGGGGAAGGTCAGTTTGGCTCCTACGAGCAGTACTTC. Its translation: CSVVPRGEGQFGSYEQYF.

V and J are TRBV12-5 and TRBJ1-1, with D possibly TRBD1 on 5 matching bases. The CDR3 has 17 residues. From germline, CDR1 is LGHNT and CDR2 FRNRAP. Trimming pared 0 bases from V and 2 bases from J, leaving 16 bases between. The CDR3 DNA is TGTGCTAGTGGTTTGGTACTTGGCAGGGACTCAAACACTGAAGCTTTCTTT. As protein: CASGLVLGRDSNTEAFF. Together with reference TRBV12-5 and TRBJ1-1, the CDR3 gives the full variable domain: DARVTQTPRHKVTEMGQEVTMRCQPILGHNTVFWYRQTMMQGLELLAYFRNRAPLDDSGMPKDRFSAEMPDATLATLKIQPSEPRDSAVYFCASGLVLGRDSNTEAFFGQGTRLTVV.

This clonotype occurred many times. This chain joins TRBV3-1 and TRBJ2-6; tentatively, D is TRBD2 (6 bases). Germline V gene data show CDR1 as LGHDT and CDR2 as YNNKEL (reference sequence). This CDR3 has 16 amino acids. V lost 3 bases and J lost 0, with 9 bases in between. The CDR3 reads CASSHDGGSGANVLTF. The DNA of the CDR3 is TGTGCCAGCAGCCATGACGGGGGCTCTGGGGCCAACGTCCTGACTTTC.

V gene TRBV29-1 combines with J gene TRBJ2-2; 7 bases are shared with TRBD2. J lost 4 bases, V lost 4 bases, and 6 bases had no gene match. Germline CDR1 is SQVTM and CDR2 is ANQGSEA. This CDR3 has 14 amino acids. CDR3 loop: CSVARGSGTGELFF. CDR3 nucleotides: TGCAGCGTTGCGCGCGGGAGCGGCACCGGGGAGCTGTTTTTT.

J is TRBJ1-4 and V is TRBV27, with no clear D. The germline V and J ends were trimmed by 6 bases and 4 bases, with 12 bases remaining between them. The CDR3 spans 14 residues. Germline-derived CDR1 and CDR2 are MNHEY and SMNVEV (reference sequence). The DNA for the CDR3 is TGTGCCAGCAGGGGCGGACGGATTAATGAAAAACTGTTTTTT. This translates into CASRGGRINEKLFF.

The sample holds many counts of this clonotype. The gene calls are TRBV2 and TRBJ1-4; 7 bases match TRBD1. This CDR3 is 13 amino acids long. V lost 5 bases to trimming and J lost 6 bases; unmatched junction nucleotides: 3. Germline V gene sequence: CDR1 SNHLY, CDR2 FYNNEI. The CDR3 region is CASSRDSHEKLFF. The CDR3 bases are TGTGCCAGCAGTCGGGACAGCCATGAAAAACTGTTTTTT.

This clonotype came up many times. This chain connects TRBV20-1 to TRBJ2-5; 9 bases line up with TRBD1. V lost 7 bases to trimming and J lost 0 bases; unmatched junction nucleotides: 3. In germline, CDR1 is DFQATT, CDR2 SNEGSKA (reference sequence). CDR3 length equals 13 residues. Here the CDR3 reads CSVRDRDQETQYF. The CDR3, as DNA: TGCAGTGTCCGGGACAGGGACCAAGAGACCCAGTACTTC.

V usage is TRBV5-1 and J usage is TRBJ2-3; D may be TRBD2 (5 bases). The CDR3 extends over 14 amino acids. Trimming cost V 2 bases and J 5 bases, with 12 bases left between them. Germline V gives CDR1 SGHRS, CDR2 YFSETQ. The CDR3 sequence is CASSFFGVQDTQYF. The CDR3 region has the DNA TGCGCCAGCAGCTTTTTCGGGGTCCAAGATACGCAGTATTTT.

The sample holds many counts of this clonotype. The CDR3 reads CASSPPGTPTGELFF. CDR3 sequence (DNA): TGTGCCAGCAGTCCCCCCGGGACACCCACCGGGGAGCTGTTTTTT. This chain uses TRBV12-3 or TRBV12-4 with TRBJ2-2; D may be TRBD1 (6 bases). Trimming shortened V by 5 bases and J by 4 bases, and 14 bases separated the two germline ends. The CDR3 runs 15 residues.

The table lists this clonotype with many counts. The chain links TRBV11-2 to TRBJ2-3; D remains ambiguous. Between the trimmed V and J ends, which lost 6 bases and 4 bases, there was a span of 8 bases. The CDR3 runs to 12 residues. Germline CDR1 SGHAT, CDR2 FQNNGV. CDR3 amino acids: CASSLAADTQYF. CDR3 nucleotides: TGTGCCAGCAGTTTGGCGGCAGATACGCAGTATTTT.

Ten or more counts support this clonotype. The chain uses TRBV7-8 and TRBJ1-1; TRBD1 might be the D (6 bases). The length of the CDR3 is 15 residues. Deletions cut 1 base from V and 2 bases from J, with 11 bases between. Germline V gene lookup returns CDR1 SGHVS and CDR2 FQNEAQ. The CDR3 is CASSLGQVRNTEAFF. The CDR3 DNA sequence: TGTGCCAGCAGCTTAGGACAGGTTAGAAACACTGAAGCTTTCTTT. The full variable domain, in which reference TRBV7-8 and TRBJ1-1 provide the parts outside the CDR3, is GAGVSQSPRYKVAKRGQDVALRCDPISGHVSLFWYQQALGQGPEFLTYFQNEAQLDKSGLPSDRFFAERPEGSVSTLKIQRTQQEDSAVYLCASSLGQVRNTEAFFGQGTRLTVV.

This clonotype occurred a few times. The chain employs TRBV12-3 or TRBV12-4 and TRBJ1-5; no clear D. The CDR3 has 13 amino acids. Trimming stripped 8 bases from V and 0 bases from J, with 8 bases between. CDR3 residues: CASCLSSNQPQHF. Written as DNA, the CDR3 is TGTGCCAGCTGCCTTAGTAGCAATCAGCCCCAGCATTTT.

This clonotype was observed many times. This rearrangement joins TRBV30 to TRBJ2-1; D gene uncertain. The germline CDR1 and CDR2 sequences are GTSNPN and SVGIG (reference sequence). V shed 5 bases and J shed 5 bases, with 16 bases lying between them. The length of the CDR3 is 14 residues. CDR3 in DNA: TGTGCCTGGCGAATTGCCGCCTCTCACAATGAGCAGTTCTTC. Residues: CAWRIAASHNEQFF. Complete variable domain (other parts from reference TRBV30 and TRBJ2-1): SQTIHQWPATLVQPVGSPLSLECTVEGTSNPNLYWYRQAAGRGLQLLFYSVGIGQISSEVPQNLSASRPQDRQFILSSKKLLLSDSGFYLCAWRIAASHNEQFFGPGTRLTVL.

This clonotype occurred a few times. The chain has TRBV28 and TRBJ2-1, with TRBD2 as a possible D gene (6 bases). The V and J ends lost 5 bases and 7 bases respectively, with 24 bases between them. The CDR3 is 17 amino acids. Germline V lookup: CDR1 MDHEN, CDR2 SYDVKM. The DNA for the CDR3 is TGTGCCAGCAGTCCCCGGGGGTACCGAAACCGAGGGAATGAGCAGTTCTTC. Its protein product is CASSPRGYRNRGNEQFF.

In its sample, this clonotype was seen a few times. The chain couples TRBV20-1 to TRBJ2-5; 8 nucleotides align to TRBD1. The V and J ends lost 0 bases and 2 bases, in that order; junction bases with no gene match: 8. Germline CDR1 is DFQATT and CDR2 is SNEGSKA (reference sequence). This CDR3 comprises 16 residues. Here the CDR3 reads CSARDPRTGTQETQYF. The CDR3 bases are TGCAGTGCTAGAGACCCGAGGACAGGGACTCAAGAGACCCAGTACTTC.

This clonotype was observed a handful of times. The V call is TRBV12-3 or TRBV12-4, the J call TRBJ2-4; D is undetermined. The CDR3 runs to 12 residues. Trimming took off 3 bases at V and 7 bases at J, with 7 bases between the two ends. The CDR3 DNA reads TGTGCCAGCAGTTTGCCGCCGAACATTCAGTACTTC. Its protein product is CASSLPPNIQYF.

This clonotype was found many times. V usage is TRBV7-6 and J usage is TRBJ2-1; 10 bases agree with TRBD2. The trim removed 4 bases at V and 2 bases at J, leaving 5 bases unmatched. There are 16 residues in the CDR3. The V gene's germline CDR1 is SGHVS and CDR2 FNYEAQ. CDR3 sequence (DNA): TGTGCCAGCAGCTCTAGGACTAGCGGACCCTACAATGAGCAGTTCTTC. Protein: CASSSRTSGPYNEQFF.

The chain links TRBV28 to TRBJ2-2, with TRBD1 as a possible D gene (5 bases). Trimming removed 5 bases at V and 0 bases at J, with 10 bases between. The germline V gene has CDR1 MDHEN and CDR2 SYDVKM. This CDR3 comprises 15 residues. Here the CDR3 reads CASSPDRPNTGELFF. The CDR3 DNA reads TGTGCCAGCAGTCCCGACAGACCGAACACCGGGGAGCTGTTTTTT.

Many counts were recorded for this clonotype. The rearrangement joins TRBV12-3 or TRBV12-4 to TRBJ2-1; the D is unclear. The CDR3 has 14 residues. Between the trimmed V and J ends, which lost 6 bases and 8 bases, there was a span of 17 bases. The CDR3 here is CASSPAATSDEQFF. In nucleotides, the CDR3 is TGTGCCAGCAGCCCCGCTGCAACAAGCGATGAGCAGTTCTTC.